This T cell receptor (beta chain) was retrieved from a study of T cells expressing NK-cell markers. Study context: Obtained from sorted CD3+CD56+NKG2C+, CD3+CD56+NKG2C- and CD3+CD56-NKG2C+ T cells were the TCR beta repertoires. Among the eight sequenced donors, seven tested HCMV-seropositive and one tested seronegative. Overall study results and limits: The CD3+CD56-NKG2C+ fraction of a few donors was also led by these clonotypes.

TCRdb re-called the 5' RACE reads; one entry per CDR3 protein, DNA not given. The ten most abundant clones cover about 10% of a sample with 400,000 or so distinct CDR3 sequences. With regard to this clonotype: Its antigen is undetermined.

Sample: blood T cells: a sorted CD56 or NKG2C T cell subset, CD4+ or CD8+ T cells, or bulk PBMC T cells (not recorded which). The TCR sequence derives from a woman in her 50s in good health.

CDR3 amino acids: CASSEGQTYGYTF. V is TRBV28 and J is TRBJ1-2. This CDR3 spans 13 amino acids. Germline values: CDR1 MDHEN, CDR2 SYDVKM.